This is a list of T cell receptor beta chains from one sample in a study of blood T cell repertoires in COVID-19. Measured with immunoSEQ multiplex PCR; TCRdb has only the in-frame clones, and not every one. The sample lists 250,000 or so clones, 88% occurring once. The specimen was peripheral blood. These receptors came from a woman between 55 and 75 years old with acute or convalescent COVID-19. CDR3s include the opening cysteine and the closing phenylalanine or tryptophan.

TRBJ1-2 | TRBV4-3 | CASSQVGRGDDGYTF
TRBJ2-1 | TRBV27 | CASTPWGEGLPNEQFF
TRBJ1-3 | TRBV2 | CASSAEGMIGNTIYF
TRBJ1-2 | TRBV27 | CASSLSTTGGGTGYTF
TRBJ2-2 | TRBV6-6 | CASSYGSTSGSRELFF
TRBJ1-1 | TRBV5-1 | CASSSGALGVAFF
TRBJ2-7 | TRBV5-1 | CASSRIADRVYEQYF
TRBJ2-5 | TRBV25-1 | CASSEYRLAGPETQYF
TRBJ1-4 | TRBV6-1 | CASSDRGLLLNEKLFF
TRBJ2-2 | TRBV5-1 | CASSSDRSNTGELFF
TRBJ2-2 | TRBV11-2 | CASSLDLGLAENTGELFF
TRBJ1-1 | TRBV28 | CASSFSRQTEAFF
TRBJ1-3 | TRBV28 | CASSIATGTGAAGNTIYF
TRBJ1-1 | TRBV23-1 | CASSQSEWTAAIEAFF
TRBJ2-7 | TRBV29-1 | CSVYGTSGQSYEQYF
TRBJ2-1 | TRBV3-1/TRBV3-2 | CASSQRGQYNEQFF
TRBJ1-4 | TRBV3-1/TRBV3-2 | CASSQLRSTNEKLFF
TRBJ1-1 | TRBV6-5 | CASSYSTGGGTEAFF
TRBJ2-4 | TRBV28 | CASSLLTSLGYIQYF
TRBJ1-4 | TRBV5-4 | CASSTQTGNEKLFF
TRBJ1-2 | TRBV2 | CASKGGGVNYGYTF
TRBJ1-1 | TRBV12-3/TRBV12-4 | CASSLRGNTEAFF
TRBJ1-2 | TRBV4-2 | CASSQASGTGGGKNYGYTF
TRBJ1-4 | TRBV15 | CATSRDPSQGATNEKLFF
TRBJ1-3 | TRBV30 | CAASRGSGNTIYF
TRBJ1-2 | TRBV6-6 | CASSLPDRVRGYTF
TRBJ2-1 | TRBV3-1/TRBV3-2 | CASSQSERPRADNEQFF
TRBJ1-2 | TRBV12-5 | CASGFTGTANYGYTF
TRBJ2-3 | TRBV11-2 | CASSFTFENRRDTQYF
TRBJ1-1 | TRBV28 | CASSLGGQITEAFF
TRBJ1-3 | TRBV5-6 | CASSSSGGPGNTIYF
TRBJ2-3 | TRBV2 | CASSVEGTGADTQYF
TRBJ2-3 | TRBV7-8 | CASSLFSGSADTQYF
TRBJ2-2 | TRBV5-1 | CASSRGTTRRELFF
TRBJ2-1 | TRBV6-4 | CASSVQGSYNEQFF
TRBJ2-2 | TRBV7-9 | CASSYRGQLRSTGELFF
TRBJ1-1 | TRBV7-9 | CASSPRTGNTEAFF
TRBJ1-4 | TRBV3-1/TRBV3-2 | CASSKTRGRTNEKLFF
TRBJ1-5 | TRBV29-1 | CSVATGGGNQPQHF
TRBJ1-4 | TRBV7-2 | CASSADRGGGEKLFF
TRBJ1-2 | TRBV28 | CASLGLGGYYGYTF
TRBJ2-7 | TRBV28 | CASSRGTVYEQYF
TRBJ2-2 | TRBV11-2 | CASSWRLAGGLYGSGELFF
TRBJ1-2 | TRBV19 | CASSIRQGGYGYTF
TRBJ2-1 | TRBV19 | CASSESQGNSYNEQFF
TRBJ1-5 | TRBV4-3 | CASSSLTFPHQPQHF
TRBJ2-7 | TRBV19 | CASSMRGPGGAGTYEQYF
TRBJ1-6 | TRBV2 | CAGRTGSLNSPLHF
TRBJ1-4 | TRBV19 | CVSSVDSATNEKLFF
TRBJ2-2 | TRBV29-1 | CSVGAGNTGELFF
TRBJ2-1 | TRBV10-2 | CASSEFSGGGKQFF
TRBJ2-3 | TRBV5-4 | CASSLRWGTSGPDTQYF
TRBJ1-1 | TRBV6-5 | CASTLTENTEAFF
TRBJ1-5 | TRBV7-6 | CASSLGSGTGGAIGQPQHF
TRBJ2-2 | TRBV7-9 | CASSYPTSGVPGELFF
TRBJ2-2 | TRBV19 | CASSSRQGNTGELFF
TRBJ2-5 | TRBV6-5 | CASRLSTGVETQYF
TRBJ1-5 | TRBV19 | CASTLGVTGGFQPQHF
TRBJ1-1 | TRBV21-1 | CASSKGQGRYTEAFF